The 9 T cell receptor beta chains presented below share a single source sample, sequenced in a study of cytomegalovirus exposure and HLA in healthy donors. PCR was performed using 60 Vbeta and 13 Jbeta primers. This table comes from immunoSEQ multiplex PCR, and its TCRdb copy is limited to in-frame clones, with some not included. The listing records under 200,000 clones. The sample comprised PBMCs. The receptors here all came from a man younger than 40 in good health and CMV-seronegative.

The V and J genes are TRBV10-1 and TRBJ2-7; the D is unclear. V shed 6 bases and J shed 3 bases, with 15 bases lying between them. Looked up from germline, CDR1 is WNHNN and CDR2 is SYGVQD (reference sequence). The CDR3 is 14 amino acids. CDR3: CASRQAETDYEQYF. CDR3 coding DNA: TGCGCCAGCAGGCAGGCCGAGACGGACTACGAGCAGTACTTC.

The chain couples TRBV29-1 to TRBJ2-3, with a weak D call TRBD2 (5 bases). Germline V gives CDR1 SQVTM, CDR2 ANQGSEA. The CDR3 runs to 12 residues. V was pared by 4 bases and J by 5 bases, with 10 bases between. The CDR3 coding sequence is TGCAGCGTTGCAATAGAGGGAGATACGCAGTATTTT. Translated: CSVAIEGDTQYF.

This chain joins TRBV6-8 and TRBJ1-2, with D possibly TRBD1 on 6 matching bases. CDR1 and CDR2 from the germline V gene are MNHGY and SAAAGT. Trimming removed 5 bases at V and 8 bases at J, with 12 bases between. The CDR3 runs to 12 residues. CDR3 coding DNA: TGTGCCAGCAGTCCAGGGGAAACGGGCTACACCTTC. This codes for CASSPGETGYTF.

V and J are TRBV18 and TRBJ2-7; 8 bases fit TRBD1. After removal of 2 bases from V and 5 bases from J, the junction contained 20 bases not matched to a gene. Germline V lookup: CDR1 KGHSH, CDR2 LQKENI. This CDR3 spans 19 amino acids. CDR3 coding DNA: TGTGCCAGCTCACCAAACAGACAGGGGAAAGGGCCAGTCAGGCACGAGCAGTACTTC. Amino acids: CASSPNRQGKGPVRHEQYF.

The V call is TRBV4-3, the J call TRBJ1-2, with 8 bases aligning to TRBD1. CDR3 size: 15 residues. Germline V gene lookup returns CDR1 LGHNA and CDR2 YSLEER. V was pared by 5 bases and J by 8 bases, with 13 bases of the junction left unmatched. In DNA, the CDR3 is TGCGCCAGCAGCGAAGGGACAGGAGACTGGGGGGGCTACACCTTC. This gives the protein CASSEGTGDWGGYTF.

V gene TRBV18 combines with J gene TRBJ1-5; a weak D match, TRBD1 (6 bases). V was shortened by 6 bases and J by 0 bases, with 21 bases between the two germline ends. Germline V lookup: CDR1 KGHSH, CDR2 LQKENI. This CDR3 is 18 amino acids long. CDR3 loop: CASSPDAPQGRSNQPQHF. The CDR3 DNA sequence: TGTGCCAGCTCCCCCGATGCACCACAGGGTCGTAGCAATCAGCCCCAGCATTTT.

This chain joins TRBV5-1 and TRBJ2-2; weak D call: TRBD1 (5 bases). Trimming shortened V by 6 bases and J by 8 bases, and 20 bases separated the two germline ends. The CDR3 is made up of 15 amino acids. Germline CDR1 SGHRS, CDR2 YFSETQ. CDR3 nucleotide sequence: TGCGCCAGCAACAACGTTTACAGGTCTAGTGGGGAGCTGTTTTTT. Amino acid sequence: CASNNVYRSSGELFF.

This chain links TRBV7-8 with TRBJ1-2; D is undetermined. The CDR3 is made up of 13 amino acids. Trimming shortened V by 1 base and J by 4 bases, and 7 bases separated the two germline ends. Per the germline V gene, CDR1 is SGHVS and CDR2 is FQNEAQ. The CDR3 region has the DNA TGTGCCAGCAGCTTAGATTCTCTCTATGGCTACACCTTC. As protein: CASSLDSLYGYTF.

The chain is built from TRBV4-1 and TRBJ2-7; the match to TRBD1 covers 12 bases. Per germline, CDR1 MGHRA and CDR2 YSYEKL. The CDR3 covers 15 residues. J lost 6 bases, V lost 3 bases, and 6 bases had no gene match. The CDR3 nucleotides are TGCGCCAGCAGCCACCCCGCGGGACAGGGGGCCGAGCAGTACTTC. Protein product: CASSHPAGQGAEQYF.